The next 2 T cell receptor beta chains were all read from a single sample in a study of vaccination effects on CD4 cells after COVID-19. Cultured cells yielded isolated CD4+ T cells after approximately nine days. Two doses of BNT162b2 or mRNA-1273 vaccine were administered to participants. Measured with immunoSEQ multiplex PCR; TCRdb has only the in-frame clones, and not every one. The sample shows fewer than 75,000 clones, around 73% of them seen only once. These receptors have no known antigen. The sample was CD4+ T cells from PBMCs cultured without peptide, taken after COVID-19 vaccination. These receptors were taken from a human donor who received a COVID-19 vaccine.

The V and J genes are TRBV19 and TRBJ2-2; 14 nucleotides agree with TRBD2. The CDR3 totals 17 residues. Per the germline V gene, CDR1 is LNHDA and CDR2 is SQIVND (reference sequence). The trim removed 4 bases at V and 2 bases at J, leaving 3 bases unmatched. DNA of the CDR3: TGTGCCAGTAGTACGACTAGCGGGAGGGTAAACACCGGGGAGCTGTTTTTT. As protein: CASSTTSGRVNTGELFF.

The sample holds a few counts of this clone. This sequence joins TRBV5-4 and TRBJ1-3; weak D call: TRBD1 (5 bases). Per germline, CDR1 SGHNT and CDR2 YYREEE (reference sequence). V lost 5 bases, J lost 0 bases, and 12 bases lay in between. The CDR3 is 15 residues long. DNA for the CDR3: TGTGCCAGCAGTCAGGGTTCCCCCTCTGGAAACACCATATATTTT. Its translation: CASSQGSPSGNTIYF.